These T cell receptor beta chains were read from a single sample in a study of blood T cells in healthy people across ages. TCRdb used MiXCR to reprocess the 5' RACE reads, holding one entry per CDR3 protein. The table shows roughly 1,700,000 distinct CDR3 sequences, with roughly 27% occurring only once. Sequencing was carried out using blood. The receptors originated from a woman in her 30s in good health. The CDR3 runs from the conserved cysteine through the conserved F or W. Each record gives: CDR3 protein, V gene, J gene, D gene. D genes are given only for firm matches.

CDR3: CASRWGSNYGYTF
V: TRBV28
J: TRBJ1-2
D: NA

CDR3: CASSPVTELYGYTF
V: TRBV28
J: TRBJ1-2
D: NA

CDR3: CSVEERLNEKLFF
V: TRBV29-1
J: TRBJ1-4
D: NA

CDR3: CASLRENYGYTF
V: TRBV28
J: TRBJ1-2
D: NA

CDR3: CASSQGTAREQFF
V: TRBV4-3
J: TRBJ2-1
D: NA

CDR3: CASSTLGGSNEQYF
V: TRBV27
J: NA
D: TRBD2

CDR3: CASSSPGGVREQYF
V: TRBV28
J: TRBJ2-7
D: NA

CDR3: CATSDLYCGSPTCDEQYF
V: TRBV24-1
J: TRBJ2-5
D: TRBD2

CDR3: CASSGARLDTQYF
V: TRBV7-9
J: TRBJ2-3
D: NA

CDR3: CSAAGLAGGSSFNEQFF
V: TRBV20-1
J: TRBJ2-1
D: TRBD2

CDR3: CASSARDYLKEQFF
V: TRBV7-2
J: TRBJ2-1
D: TRBD2

CDR3: CASSLAAGAEQFF
V: TRBV5-1
J: TRBJ2-1
D: NA

CDR3: CSTGTTGDTQYF
V: TRBV29-1
J: TRBJ2-3
D: NA

CDR3: CASSPRTGGDYNEQFF
V: TRBV4-1
J: TRBJ2-1
D: TRBD1

CDR3: CSAGSGGLAGNEQFF
V: TRBV20-1
J: TRBJ2-1
D: NA

CDR3: CASSSTRSRTSGNNEQFF
V: TRBV11-2
J: TRBJ2-1
D: TRBD2

CDR3: CASSQDDPSTCEKLFF
V: TRBV4-1
J: TRBJ1-4
D: NA

CDR3: CACRPNLDYGYTF
V: TRBV30
J: TRBJ1-2
D: NA

CDR3: CAISKTGGRADTQYF
V: TRBV10-3
J: TRBJ2-3
D: TRBD1

CDR3: CSARLEGLTDTQYF
V: TRBV20-1
J: TRBJ2-3
D: NA

CDR3: CSAPLTGGTGSGANVLTF
V: TRBV20-1
J: TRBJ2-6
D: TRBD1

CDR3: CASSAPPGGRTSGAFAYEQYF
V: TRBV5-1
J: NA
D: TRBD2

CDR3: CASAGMGRETQYF
V: TRBV11-2
J: TRBJ2-5
D: NA

CDR3: CASSSRTGGEQFF
V: TRBV6-5
J: TRBJ2-1
D: TRBD1

CDR3: CASSPLVSSFNEQFF
V: TRBV18
J: TRBJ2-1
D: NA

CDR3: CSAIGERYEQYF
V: TRBV20-1
J: TRBJ2-7
D: NA

CDR3: CASSGHLGTPARGTYEQYF
V: TRBV25-1
J: NA
D: NA

CDR3: CSASGGSQAEAFF
V: TRBV20-1
J: TRBJ1-1
D: NA

CDR3: CASSLGRDSRQYF
V: TRBV13
J: TRBJ2-3
D: NA

CDR3: CASSLATSPSQFF
V: TRBV5-4
J: TRBJ2-1
D: NA

CDR3: CASRQGPRYEQYF
V: TRBV2
J: TRBJ2-7
D: NA

CDR3: CSARDSGNQEKLFF
V: TRBV20-1
J: TRBJ1-4
D: NA

CDR3: CASSLEGTASYEQYF
V: TRBV7-2
J: TRBJ2-7
D: TRBD1

CDR3: CASSQDTGRMYEQYF
V: TRBV4-3
J: TRBJ2-7
D: NA

CDR3: CASIYNEQFF
V: TRBV6-1
J: TRBJ2-1
D: NA

CDR3: CASSPYQEQFF
V: TRBV7-9
J: TRBJ2-1
D: NA

CDR3: CASSRAGLPYNEQYF
V: TRBV7-2
J: NA
D: NA

CDR3: CASTLDRADEQFF
V: TRBV12-3/TRBV12-4
J: TRBJ2-1
D: TRBD1

CDR3: CASSEADRGETQYF
V: TRBV6-1
J: TRBJ2-5
D: TRBD1

CDR3: CATSSQFPQQYF
V: TRBV15
J: TRBJ2-4
D: NA

CDR3: CASSREGAKNIQYF
V: TRBV5-1
J: TRBJ2-4
D: TRBD2